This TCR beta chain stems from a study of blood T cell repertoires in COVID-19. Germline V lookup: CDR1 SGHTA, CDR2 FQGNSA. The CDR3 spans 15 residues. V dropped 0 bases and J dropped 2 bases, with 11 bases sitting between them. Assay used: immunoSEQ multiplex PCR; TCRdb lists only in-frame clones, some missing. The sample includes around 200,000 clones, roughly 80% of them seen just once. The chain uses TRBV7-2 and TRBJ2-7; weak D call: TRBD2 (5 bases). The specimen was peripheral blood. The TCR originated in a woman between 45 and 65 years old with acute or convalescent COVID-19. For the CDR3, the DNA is TGTGCCAGCAGCTTAGCTTACCGGGATCCCTACGAGCAGTACTTC. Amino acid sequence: CASSLAYRDPYEQYF.